This is a list of T cell receptor beta chains from one sample in a study of cytotoxic CD8 clonotypes in ibrutinib-treated CLL. Repertoires were generated with immunoSEQ multiplex PCR, while TCRdb's copy carries only in-frame clones and drops some. The sample lists fewer than 35,000 clones, 55% to 75% occurring once. The sequences come from PBMCs, collected after 24 months of ibrutinib treatment. The receptors were gathered from a human donor with chronic lymphocytic leukemia. The CDR3 runs from the conserved cysteine through the conserved F or W. D genes are given only for firm matches. The size entry is marked missing in some rows and otherwise reads once, few, many or a size class.

-	TRBD2	TRBV2	TRBJ2-3	CATATSKGSTDTQYF	TGTGCCACAGCGACTAGCAAAGGGAGCACAGATACGCAGTATTTT
-	TRBD1	TRBV2	TRBJ1-1	CASSSGGGTEAFF	TGTGCCAGCAGTTCAGGGGGAGGGACTGAAGCTTTCTTT
-	TRBD1	TRBV19	TRBJ2-5	CASAGTGGETQYF	TGTGCCAGTGCCGGGACAGGGGGAGAGACCCAGTACTTC
-	TRBD2	TRBV2	TRBJ2-2	CASSPRTSGGELFF	TGTGCCAGCAGCCCAAGGACTAGCGGCGGGGAGCTGTTTTTT
-	-	TRBV4-1	TRBJ1-2	CASSHDGGKGYGYTF	TGCGCCAGCAGCCACGACGGTGGCAAGGGCTATGGCTACACCTTC
few	-	TRBV5-4	TRBJ2-5	CASRLDRVQETQYF	TGTGCCAGCAGACTAGACAGAGTCCAAGAGACCCAGTACTTC
once	TRBD1	TRBV19	TRBJ2-7	CASRDRVHVEQYF	TGTGCCAGCCGGGACAGGGTTCATGTCGAGCAGTACTTC
few	TRBD1	TRBV4-1	TRBJ1-5	CASSQGPQGNQPQHF	TGCGCCAGCAGCCAAGGCCCACAGGGGAATCAGCCCCAGCATTTT
-	-	TRBV19	TRBJ1-4	CASSDILGLGKLFF	TGTGCCAGTAGTGACATCTTAGGTCTGGGAAAACTGTTTTTT
-	-	TRBV11-2	TRBJ1-2	CASSPRGIGTNHTF	TGTGCCAGCAGCCCCCGGGGGATAGGGACAAACCACACCTTC
-	-	TRBV10-2	TRBJ1-5	CASSDPRGNQPQHF	TGCGCCAGCAGTGACCCCCGGGGCAATCAGCCCCAGCATTTT
-	TRBD2	TRBV7-9	TRBJ2-1	CASSLVGGGAAEQFF	TGTGCCAGCAGCTTAGTTGGCGGGGGGGCCGCCGAGCAGTTCTTC
-	-	TRBV28	TRBJ1-1	CASSWDGSEAFF	TGTGCCAGCAGTTGGGACGGTTCCGAAGCTTTCTTT
-	TRBD1	TRBV9	TRBJ2-2	CASSPRGRGTGELFF	TGTGCCAGCAGCCCCAGGGGGCGGGGAACCGGGGAGCTGTTTTTT
-	TRBD1	TRBV19	TRBJ1-2	CASRDRGEQEYGYTF	TGTGCCAGTAGGGACAGGGGAGAACAGGAGTATGGCTACACCTTC
-	TRBD1	TRBV27	TRBJ1-2	CASRKDRGRRGYTF	TGTGCCAGCAGAAAGGACAGGGGGCGTCGTGGCTACACCTTC
few	-	TRBV9	TRBJ2-7	CASSVPDTNEQYF	TGTGCCAGCAGCGTCCCGGACACGAACGAGCAGTACTTC
-	TRBD2	TRBV27	TRBJ2-3	CASSLVGGIDTQYF	TGTGCCAGCAGTTTAGTGGGGGGGATAGATACGCAGTATTTT
-	TRBD2	TRBV27	TRBJ2-5	CASSPRTSGRETQYF	TGTGCCAGCAGTCCTAGGACTAGCGGGAGGGAGACCCAGTACTTC
-	-	TRBV7-9	TRBJ1-2	CASSLGSVSGIYGYTF	TGTGCCAGCAGCTTAGGCTCCGTGAGCGGAATCTATGGCTACACCTTC
-	-	TRBV28	TRBJ1-5	CASSLGGMNQPQHF	TGTGCCAGCAGTTTAGGGGGGATGAATCAGCCCCAGCATTTT
-	-	TRBV7-2	TRBJ2-7	CASSLLQGREQYF	TGTGCCAGCAGCCTCCTACAGGGTAGAGAGCAGTACTTC
-	TRBD2	TRBV7-3	TRBJ2-1	CASSLGGASGSYNEQFF	TGTGCCAGCAGCTTGGGAGGGGCTAGCGGCTCCTACAATGAGCAGTTCTTC
-	TRBD2	TRBV6-1	TRBJ2-1	CASSVPLAGGPGEQFF	TGTGCCAGCAGTGTTCCACTAGCGGGGGGGCCGGGTGAGCAGTTCTTC
many	-	TRBV10-1	TRBJ2-1	CAGRGTGKNEQFF	TGCGCCGGTCGAGGGACGGGCAAGAATGAGCAGTTCTTC
once	TRBD2	TRBV27	TRBJ2-5	CASRPASGGVQTQYF	TGTGCCAGCAGGCCAGCTAGCGGGGGTGTTCAGACCCAGTACTTC
-	-	TRBV28	TRBJ1-6	CASVLGGLSYNSPLHF	TGTGCCAGCGTACTCGGGGGCCTCTCCTATAATTCACCCCTCCACTTT
-	-	TRBV4-1	TRBJ2-1	CASSQVRWGRNEQFF	TGCGCCAGCAGCCAAGTTAGGTGGGGCCGGAATGAGCAGTTCTTC
-	-	TRBV7-6	TRBJ1-5	CASSLTGGGNQPQHF	TGTGCCAGCAGTCTGACAGGTGGCGGCAATCAGCCCCAGCATTTT
-	-	TRBV18	TRBJ2-4	CASSPDRNIQYF	TGTGCCAGCTCTCCCGACAGGAACATTCAGTACTTC
-	-	TRBV4-3	TRBJ1-4	CASSQDDGARGEKLFF	TGCGCCAGCAGCCAAGATGACGGGGCGCGGGGTGAAAAACTGTTTTTT
-	-	TRBV27	TRBJ2-7	CASSPRPPSVTYEQYF	TGTGCCAGCAGTCCTCGCCCTCCGTCAGTTACCTACGAGCAGTACTTC
-	TRBD2	TRBV19	TRBJ2-6	CASSTRRAGAISGANVLTF	TGTGCCAGTAGTACGCGAAGAGCGGGGGCCATCTCTGGGGCCAACGTCCTGACTTTC
few	-	TRBV6-6	TRBJ2-2	CASNRGTGELFF	TGTGCCAGCAATCGGGGGACCGGGGAGCTGTTTTTT
-	-	TRBV29-1	TRBJ2-7	CSVEIPGSSYEQYF	TGCAGCGTTGAAATCCCAGGGAGCTCCTACGAGCAGTACTTC
-	-	TRBV7-9	TRBJ1-4	CATDLDSVNEKLFF	TGTGCCACCGACTTGGACAGCGTTAATGAAAAACTGTTTTTT
once	-	TRBV9	TRBJ2-1	CASSAGHHLSNEQFF	TGTGCCAGCAGCGCGGGACACCACCTATCCAATGAGCAGTTCTTC
-	-	TRBV6-6	TRBJ2-7	CASSYKRTEGDEQYF	TGTGCCAGCAGTTACAAGAGGACGGAGGGGGACGAGCAGTACTTC
-	-	TRBV28	TRBJ2-7	CASTYGTLSSYEQYF	TGTGCCAGCACCTACGGGACTTTAAGCTCCTACGAGCAGTACTTC
-	-	TRBV30	TRBJ2-7	CAWSVWRGPNEQYF	TGTGCCTGGAGTGTGTGGAGGGGGCCCAACGAGCAGTACTTC
few	TRBD1	TRBV6-1	TRBJ2-7	CASLRDSTSYEQYF	TGTGCCAGCCTCCGGGACAGCACTTCCTACGAGCAGTACTTC
-	-	TRBV27	TRBJ2-1	CASSLNARGRGLFYNEQFF	TGTGCCAGCAGTTTAAATGCTCGGGGGAGGGGGCTCTTCTACAATGAGCAGTTCTTC
-	-	TRBV5-1	TRBJ2-7	CASSLGGAVYSEQYF	TGCGCCAGCAGCTTGGGAGGGGCTGTGTATTCCGAGCAGTACTTC
few	-	TRBV6-6	TRBJ1-3	CASSYPGTWGNTIYF	TGTGCCAGCAGTTACCCCGGGACATGGGGAAACACCATATATTTT
-	-	TRBV6-6	TRBJ2-7	CASNKVTDLYEQYF	TGTGCCAGCAACAAAGTGACAGACCTCTACGAGCAGTACTTC
-	-	TRBV6-1	TRBJ1-1	CASSDWGQTEAFF	TGTGCCAGCAGTGACTGGGGGCAAACTGAAGCTTTCTTT
once	-	TRBV7-9	TRBJ2-7	CASSDSSYEQYF	TGTGCCAGCTCTGATTCGTCCTACGAGCAGTACTTC
once	-	TRBV15	TRBJ2-7	CATSKHRDTSYEQYF	TGTGCCACCAGCAAGCACCGGGACACCTCCTACGAGCAGTACTTC
many	-	TRBV5-1	TRBJ1-2	CASSFGTYDPGYTF	TGCGCCAGCAGCTTTGGGACTTACGACCCTGGCTACACCTTC
-	-	TRBV28	TRBJ1-1	CASIRRNMNTEAFF	TGTGCCAGCATAAGACGAAACATGAACACTGAAGCTTTCTTT
-	TRBD1	TRBV28	TRBJ1-2	CASSQQGALGNDGYTF	TGTGCCAGCAGCCAACAGGGGGCGCTTGGAAACGATGGCTACACCTTC
few	TRBD1	TRBV4-2	TRBJ2-7	CASSQEWTGEVYEQYF	TGTGCCAGCAGCCAAGAATGGACAGGGGAGGTCTACGAGCAGTACTTC
-	-	TRBV11-3	TRBJ2-7	CASSLGATYEQYF	TGTGCCAGCAGCTTAGGAGCGACCTACGAGCAGTACTTC
-	-	TRBV19	TRBJ1-5	CATAESNQPQHF	TGTGCTACGGCCGAGAGCAATCAGCCCCAGCATTTT
-	-	TRBV6-5	TRBJ1-6	CASRLSRGTNSPLHF	TGTGCCAGCAGGCTATCTAGGGGGACGAATTCACCCCTCCACTTT
-	-	TRBV18	TRBJ2-7	CASSPLGPEQYF	TGTGCCAGCTCACCCCTCGGTCCGGAGCAGTACTTC